Shown below are 28 T cell receptor beta chains from a single sample sequenced in a study of glioma-infiltrating T cells after dendritic cell vaccination. This table comes from immunoSEQ multiplex PCR, and its TCRdb copy is limited to in-frame clones, with some not included. This table has 55,000 to 75,000 clones, about 86% appearing once. As for time point: after dendritic cell vaccination, including at tumor progression/relapse. The material sequenced was blood, taken after dendritic cell vaccination. The receptors derive from a human donor with glioblastoma.

There are a few counts of this clone. One junction end does not reproduce the germline sequence, and a read error may be involved. The chain combines TRBV7-8 with TRBJ2-3, with 8 bases matching TRBD2. The V gene's germline CDR1 is SGHVS and CDR2 FQNEAQ. This CDR3 comprises 14 residues. The CDR3 DNA reads as TGTGCCAGCAGCCTAGCGGGCTTCCCGGATACGCAGTATTTT. Translated, it gives CASSLAGFPDTQYF.

The V and J genes are TRBV30 and TRBJ2-1, with TRBD1 matching over 9 bases. The CDR3 covers 18 residues. The J segment lost 4 bases and the V segment lost 0 bases, leaving 13 bases of the junction unmatched. CDR1 and CDR2 from the germline V gene are GTSNPN and SVGIG (reference sequence). For the CDR3, the DNA is TGTGCCTGGAGTGTAAGGGGTTTCGGGGGACAGGGATACAATGAGCAGTTCTTC. Its protein is CAWSVRGFGGQGYNEQFF.

This chain connects TRBV18 to TRBJ1-2, with TRBD1 matching over 12 bases. The CDR3 loop spans 15 amino acids. The germline V gene has CDR1 KGHSH and CDR2 LQKENI. The ends lost 3 bases at V and 6 bases at J; junction bases unmatched: 5. The CDR3 nucleotides are TGTGCCAGCTCACCGGGACAGGGGGCGCGGGATGGCTACACCTTC. Protein: CASSPGQGARDGYTF.

This sequence joins TRBV5-1 and TRBJ1-1; TRBD1 aligns across 9 bases. The germline V gene has CDR1 SGHRS and CDR2 YFSETQ. With 4 bases clipped from V and 3 bases from J, the junction kept 7 bases outside the gene matches. There are 15 residues in the CDR3. In nucleotides, the CDR3 is TGCGCCAGCAGCCCCAGGACAGGGGTGGACACTGAAGCTTTCTTT. Translated, it gives CASSPRTGVDTEAFF.

The rearrangement links TRBV7-2 to TRBJ2-1; 11 bases are a match to TRBD2. From germline, CDR1 is SGHTA and CDR2 FQGNSA. V was clipped by 8 bases and J by 5 bases; unmatched bases: 8. This CDR3 spans 15 amino acids. This chain's CDR3 is CASGASGGQDNEQFF. The CDR3 DNA sequence: TGTGCCAGCGGGGCTAGCGGGGGGCAAGACAATGAGCAGTTCTTC.

V and J are TRBV5-6 and TRBJ2-7; 7 bases map to TRBD1. The CDR3 length is 15 residues. Germline V gene sequence: CDR1 SGHDT, CDR2 YYEEEE. Trimming cost V 4 bases and J 0 bases; bases outside gene matches: 7. CDR3 in DNA: TGTGCCAGCAGCCCCCGGGACAGCCACTCCTACGAGCAGTACTTC. Translated: CASSPRDSHSYEQYF.

This clone has just a few counts. The rearrangement uses TRBV10-2 and TRBJ1-6; the D is unclear. The CDR3 has 14 residues. Looked up from germline, CDR1 is WSHSY and CDR2 is SAAADI. V was pared by 6 bases and J by 7 bases, with 13 bases between. The CDR3 DNA follows: TGCGCCAGCAGAAGCCGTGCCGCAAATTCACCCCTCCACTTT. It specifies CASRSRAANSPLHF.

The rearrangement joins TRBV5-1 to TRBJ1-1; D unresolved. The V end lost 1 base, the J end lost 1 base, and 11 bases lay between the germline ends. The CDR3 consists of 15 residues. Germline assignment: CDR1 SGHRS and CDR2 YFSETQ. CDR3 in DNA: TGCGCCAGCAGCTTGTCCGGACTGCGGAACACTGAAGCTTTCTTT. Its translation is CASSLSGLRNTEAFF.

The CDR3 DNA follows: TGTGCCAGTAGTATGGGCAGGGGGATTGGTGGCTACACCTTC. Translation: CASSMGRGIGGYTF. This chain connects TRBV19 to TRBJ1-2; 7 bases map to TRBD1. Germline V CDR1 and CDR2: LNHDA, SQIVND (reference sequence). Germline trimming cut 3 bases from V and 7 bases from J; bases unmatched to any gene: 8. The length of the CDR3 is 14 residues.

The gene calls are TRBV19 and TRBJ2-5, with 11 bases aligning to TRBD1. The germline V gene encodes CDR1 LNHDA and CDR2 SQIVND (reference sequence). The CDR3 extends over 16 amino acids. Trimming cost V 3 bases and J 5 bases; bases outside gene matches: 8. CDR3 amino acids: CASSMGPGTGGETQYF. In DNA form, the CDR3 reads TGTGCCAGTAGTATGGGGCCCGGGACAGGGGGGGAGACCCAGTACTTC.

The chain combines TRBV6-6 with TRBJ1-1; 9 bases fit TRBD1. The V gene end was trimmed by 4 bases and the J gene end by 0 bases; junction bases not matched to a gene: 0. Germline CDR1 and CDR2: MNHNY and SVGAGI (reference sequence). There are 14 residues in the CDR3. The DNA of the CDR3 is TGTGCCAGCAGTTGGACAGGGGTGAACACTGAAGCTTTCTTT. Translation gives CASSWTGVNTEAFF.

Sample share makes this clone medium-sized. The V and J genes are TRBV18 and TRBJ1-4; weak D call: TRBD1 (6 bases). The CDR3 length is 17 residues. CDR1 and CDR2 (germline): KGHSH, LQKENI. Trimming shortened V by 1 base and J by 4 bases, and 16 bases separated the two germline ends. The CDR3 DNA follows: TGTGCCAGCTCACCACGGGGGTCCGGACAGCTTAATGAAAAACTGTTTTTT. It encodes CASSPRGSGQLNEKLFF.

In its sample, this clone was seen once. The chain uses TRBV5-1 and TRBJ1-1, with 8 bases matching TRBD1. The junction had 12 bases not matched to a gene; V was cut back by 2 bases and J by 6 bases. Germline loops: CDR1 SGHRS, CDR2 YFSETQ. The CDR3 is 16 amino acids. The CDR3 DNA follows: TGCGCCAGCAGCTTAGTTTTTTCCGGGACAGGACCTGAAGCTTTCTTT. Residues: CASSLVFSGTGPEAFF.

The J gene is TRBJ2-2, the V gene TRBV25-1; 7 bases line up with TRBD1. Per germline, CDR1 MGHDK and CDR2 SYGVNS. The CDR3 loop spans 13 amino acids. V lost 4 bases to trimming and J lost 6 bases; unmatched junction nucleotides: 2. CDR3 coding DNA: TGTGCCAGCAGTGGACAGGGCCCCGGGGAGCTGTTTTTT. It translates to CASSGQGPGELFF. The full variable domain, with the rest looked up from reference TRBV25-1 and TRBJ2-2, is EADIYQTPRYLVIGTGKKITLECSQTMGHDKMYWYQQDPGMELHLIHYSYGVNSTEKGDLSSESTVSRIRTEHFPLTLESARPSHTSQYLCASSGQGPGELFFGEGSRLTVL.

The rearrangement uses TRBV21-1 and TRBJ1-4. TRBV21-1 is a known pseudogene. The CDR3 runs 17 residues. The DNA of the CDR3 is TGTGCCAGCAGCAAAGTCCCTCGCGGGGATACTAATGAAAAACTGTTTTTT. Translated: CASSKVPRGDTNEKLFF.

The chain carries TRBV19 and TRBJ2-5; D may be TRBD1 (5 bases). CDR3 length equals 15 residues. CDR1 LNHDA and CDR2 SQIVND come from the germline V gene (reference sequence). V was pared by 6 bases and J by 4 bases, with 18 bases between. The DNA for the CDR3 is TGTGCCAGTAGCATGGCAGGGCCCCTAGGAGAGACCCAGTACTTC. Protein product: CASSMAGPLGETQYF.

The CDR3 DNA sequence: TGTGCCAGCAGCTTAGATCTTAGCGGGGGCTTCACAGATACGCAGTATTTT. This gives the protein CASSLDLSGGFTDTQYF. The J gene is TRBJ2-3, the V gene TRBV7-6; 9 bases agree with TRBD2. V lost 1 base, J lost 2 bases, and 7 bases stayed unmatched. Looked up from germline, CDR1 is SGHVS and CDR2 is FNYEAQ. The CDR3 spans 17 residues.

This chain connects TRBV5-4 to TRBJ2-7; TRBD1 matches at 8 bases. V shed 4 bases, J shed 1 base, and the junction held 4 bases outside the gene matches. From germline, CDR1 is SGHNT and CDR2 YYREEE (reference sequence). CDR3 size: 14 residues. The CDR3 here is CASSPGQASYEQYF. The CDR3 DNA sequence: TGTGCCAGCAGCCCGGGACAGGCATCCTACGAGCAGTACTTC. The full variable domain, with the rest looked up from reference TRBV5-4 and TRBJ2-7, is ETGVTQSPTHLIKTRGQQVTLRCSSQSGHNTVSWYQQALGQGPQFIFQYYREEENGRGNFPPRFSGLQFPNYSSELNVNALELDDSALYLCASSPGQASYEQYFGPGTRLTVT.

For the CDR3, the DNA is TGTGCCAGCAGCTTAACGTTACTCTCCACAGATACGCAGTATTTT. Its protein is CASSLTLLSTDTQYF. The chain uses TRBV7-3 and TRBJ2-3; no clear D gene. Germline V gene data show CDR1 as SGHTA and CDR2 as FQGTGA. This CDR3 region has 15 residues. The ends were cut back, 0 bases at V and 2 bases at J, with 9 bases in the middle. Variable domain in full (rest from reference TRBV7-3 and TRBJ2-3): GAGVSQTPSNKVTEKGKYVELRCDPISGHTALYWYRQSLGQGPEFLIYFQGTGAADDSGLPNDRFFAVRPEGSVSTLKIQRTERGDSAVYLCASSLTLLSTDTQYFGPGTRLTVL.

This chain connects TRBV5-1 to TRBJ2-1; the D gene is possibly TRBD2 (5 bases). V was cut by 3 bases and J by 3 bases, with 16 bases left in between. Germline CDR1 is SGHRS and CDR2 is YFSETQ. This CDR3 has 16 amino acids. The CDR3 sequence: CASSYPVTGFYNEQFF. In DNA, the CDR3 is TGCGCCAGCAGCTACCCAGTCACGGGGTTCTACAATGAGCAGTTCTTC. The full variable domain, its missing parts supplied by reference TRBV5-1 and TRBJ2-1, is KAGVTQTPRYLIKTRGQQVTLSCSPISGHRSVSWYQQTPGQGLQFLFEYFSETQRNKGNFPGRFSGRQFSNSRSEMNVSTLELGDSALYLCASSYPVTGFYNEQFFGPGTRLTVL.

V is TRBV20-1 and J is TRBJ2-1; a possible D gene is TRBD1 (5 bases). The length of the CDR3 is 11 residues. V lost 6 bases to trimming and J lost 8 bases, with 11 bases between them. CDR1 and CDR2 (germline): DFQATT, SNEGSKA (reference sequence). The chain's CDR3 is CSAQGRDEQFF. CDR3 bases: TGCAGTGCCCAGGGCAGGGATGAGCAGTTCTTC.

The chain couples TRBV5-6 to TRBJ2-5; 10 bases map to TRBD1. CDR1 is SGHDT and CDR2 is YYEEEE in the germline V gene. J lost 11 bases, V lost 1 base, and 8 bases had no gene match. There are 14 residues in the CDR3. The DNA for the CDR3 is TGTGCCAGCAGCTTGTGGGACAGGGGTACAGGGCAGTACTTC. Translated: CASSLWDRGTGQYF.

In DNA, the CDR3 is TGTGCCAGTAGACTGGACAGGGGCTCTCCGAGCTACACCTTC. Protein: CASRLDRGSPSYTF. The gene calls are TRBV19 and TRBJ1-2; 9 nucleotides match TRBD1. The CDR3 covers 14 residues. Unmatched junction bases numbered 11, after V lost 6 bases and J lost 9 bases. Germline V lookup: CDR1 LNHDA, CDR2 SQIVND (reference sequence).

The rearrangement joins TRBV13 to TRBJ2-1, with TRBD2 identical over 10 bases. The trim removed 2 bases at V and 0 bases at J, leaving 7 bases unmatched. This CDR3 has 18 amino acids. Germline CDR1 reads PRHDT; CDR2 reads FYEKMQ (reference sequence). The DNA for the CDR3 is TGTGCCAGCAGCTTAACGGCTAGCGGGGGAAACTCCTACAATGAGCAGTTCTTC. It yields the protein CASSLTASGGNSYNEQFF.

In this sample, this clone turned up a few times. The chain is built from TRBV30 and TRBJ1-6; D call uncertain. The germline V gene has CDR1 GTSNPN and CDR2 SVGIG (reference sequence). V was clipped by 1 base and J by 7 bases, with 8 bases between them. CDR3 length: 13 residues. The CDR3 is CAWSEGGNSPLHF. The CDR3 DNA reads as TGTGCCTGGAGTGAGGGAGGAAATTCACCCCTCCACTTT.

V gene TRBV7-9 combines with J gene TRBJ2-7; tentatively, D is TRBD2 (6 bases). Looked up from germline, CDR1 is SEHNR and CDR2 is FQNEAQ (reference sequence). The CDR3 totals 15 residues. V was pared by 4 bases and J by 2 bases, with 15 bases between. CDR3 loop: CASSSGDLLTYEQYF. The DNA for the CDR3 is TGTGCCAGCAGCTCGGGAGACCTGCTAACCTACGAGCAGTACTTC.

This rearrangement joins TRBV9 to TRBJ2-7, with a tentative D call TRBD1 (6 bases). CDR3 length: 14 amino acids. V gave up 3 bases and J gave up 3 bases, with 13 bases separating them. Germline-derived CDR1 and CDR2 are SGDLS and YYNGEE. The CDR3: CASSARDKDYEQYF. The DNA for the CDR3 is TGTGCCAGCAGCGCTCGGGACAAGGACTACGAGCAGTACTTC. Full variable domain (missing parts from reference TRBV9 and TRBJ2-7): DSGVTQTPKHLITATGQRVTLRCSPRSGDLSVYWYQQSLDQGLQFLIQYYNGEERAKGNILERFSAQQFPDLHSELNLSSLELGDSALYFCASSARDKDYEQYFGPGTRLTVT.

The chain joins TRBV10-1 to TRBJ2-7; 7 bases map to TRBD2. Germline lookup yields CDR1 WNHNN and CDR2 SYGVQD (reference sequence). The CDR3 spans 15 residues. The V and J ends lost 5 bases and 4 bases, in that order; junction bases with no gene match: 11. The CDR3 loop is CASSPPGGQMYEQYF. The DNA for the CDR3 is TGCGCCAGCAGTCCGCCGGGAGGTCAGATGTACGAGCAGTACTTC.